The rows below give T cell receptor beta chains drawn from one sample of a study of control samples from healthy donors and cancer patients. Here immunoSEQ multiplex PCR was the method, and the copy in TCRdb shows in-frame clones only, minus some. Here the sample spans about 100,000 clones, roughly 88% being singletons. Sequencing was done on a sample of blood. All receptors derive from a man aged 25 to 45 in good health. Each CDR3 is given with its conserved first and last residue. The D gene is left open where the match is weak. Where a row states a size, it is once, few, many or the class of an expanded clone; other rows omit it.

V: TRBV30; J: TRBJ2-1; D: NA; size: NA; DNA: TGTGCCTGGAGTGTAATAGGCGGGTACTACAATGAGCAGTTCTTC; CDR3: CAWSVIGGYYNEQFF
V: TRBV4-3; J: TRBJ2-6; D: TRBD2; size: NA; DNA: TGCGCCAGCAGCGATAGCGGGAGGGCTGGGGCCAACGCCCTGACTTTC; CDR3: CASSDSGRAGANALTF
V: TRBV15; J: TRBJ1-1; D: NA; size: NA; DNA: TGTGCCACCAGCAGAGGGACGGGATATACTGAAGCTTTCTTT; CDR3: CATSRGTGYTEAFF
V: TRBV12-3/TRBV12-4; J: TRBJ2-7; D: NA; size: NA; DNA: TGTGCCAGCAGTGGGGACCACTACGAGCAGTACTTC; CDR3: CASSGDHYEQYF
V: TRBV7-6; J: TRBJ2-6; D: NA; size: NA; DNA: TGTGCCAGCAGCACACACCGTCCCTTCTCTGGGGCCAACGTCCTGACTTTC; CDR3: CASSTHRPFSGANVLTF
V: TRBV5-1; J: TRBJ2-1; D: NA; size: NA; DNA: TGCGCCAGCAGCCTGACTTCAAACAATGAGCAGTTCTTC; CDR3: CASSLTSNNEQFF
V: TRBV7-9; J: TRBJ1-2; D: NA; size: NA; DNA: TGTGCCAGCAGAGGTTTAGAGGGTATGAACTATGGCTACACCTTC; CDR3: CASRGLEGMNYGYTF
V: TRBV29-1; J: TRBJ2-7; D: TRBD2; size: NA; DNA: TGCAGCGTTGCCGGGGAGGGGTCCTACGAGCAGTACTTC; CDR3: CSVAGEGSYEQYF
V: TRBV5-5; J: TRBJ2-1; D: NA; size: NA; DNA: TGTGCCAGCAGCATGGGAAGATCCTACAATGAGCAGTTCTTC; CDR3: CASSMGRSYNEQFF
V: TRBV18; J: TRBJ1-3; D: NA; size: NA; DNA: TGTGCCAGCTCACCTCAGGATACGAGCTCTGGAAACACCATATATTTT; CDR3: CASSPQDTSSGNTIYF
V: TRBV6-5; J: TRBJ1-5; D: NA; size: few; DNA: TGTGCCAGCAGTAGGCCATTCCAAAGCAATCAGCCCCAGCATTTT; CDR3: CASSRPFQSNQPQHF
V: TRBV30; J: TRBJ1-2; D: TRBD1; size: once; DNA: TGTGCCCGAACCACGGGACAGGGTGTCAACTATGGCTACACCTTC; CDR3: CARTTGQGVNYGYTF
V: TRBV6-5; J: TRBJ1-2; D: TRBD1; size: NA; DNA: TGTGCCAGCAGCGACCAGGGGGGGTCTCCCTATGGCTACACCTTC; CDR3: CASSDQGGSPYGYTF
V: TRBV5-1; J: TRBJ1-5; D: NA; size: NA; DNA: TGCGCCAGCAGCTTGGATTTTGATCAGCCCCAGCATTTT; CDR3: CASSLDFDQPQHF
V: TRBV28; J: TRBJ1-1; D: NA; size: NA; DNA: TGTGCCAGTGGCGCGTATACCACTGAAGCTTTCTTT; CDR3: CASGAYTTEAFF
V: TRBV5-1; J: TRBJ1-4; D: NA; size: NA; DNA: TGCGCCAGCAGCTTGGACAGGCTCCGGGGTGAAAAACTGTTTTTT; CDR3: CASSLDRLRGEKLFF
V: TRBV5-6; J: TRBJ2-7; D: NA; size: NA; DNA: TGTGCCAGCAGCCAGTACCGGCCCTACGAGCAGTACTTC; CDR3: CASSQYRPYEQYF
V: TRBV7-9; J: TRBJ1-4; D: NA; size: NA; DNA: TGTGCCAGCAGCTTAAGGGGGGCTGGGGAAAAACTGTTTTTT; CDR3: CASSLRGAGEKLFF
V: TRBV19; J: TRBJ2-3; D: TRBD2; size: NA; DNA: TGTGCCAGCGAGTCCTGGACTAGCGGGACCACAGATACGCAGTATTTT; CDR3: CASESWTSGTTDTQYF
V: TRBV5-1; J: TRBJ2-7; D: TRBD2; size: NA; DNA: TGCGCCAGCAGCTTGGCAGCTAGCGGGAGAAGCTACGAGCAGTACTTC; CDR3: CASSLAASGRSYEQYF
V: TRBV4-1; J: TRBJ1-2; D: TRBD1; size: NA; DNA: TGCGCCAGCAGCCATCCCGACAGGGACACTAACTATGGCTACACCTTC; CDR3: CASSHPDRDTNYGYTF
V: TRBV5-1; J: TRBJ1-2; D: NA; size: NA; DNA: TGCGCCAGCAGCTTGGGGAATACCTTCTATGGCTACACCTTC; CDR3: CASSLGNTFYGYTF
V: TRBV5-6; J: TRBJ1-3; D: NA; size: NA; DNA: TGTGCCAGCAGCTTGGCAGGAAACACCATATATTTT; CDR3: CASSLAGNTIYF
V: TRBV19; J: TRBJ2-1; D: NA; size: once; DNA: TGTGCCAGTAGCGGGAGATATAGTGAGCAGTTCTTC; CDR3: CASSGRYSEQFF
V: TRBV9; J: TRBJ2-7; D: NA; size: NA; DNA: TGTGCCAGCGCCGTAAGCGCTAGCTCCTACGAGCAGTACTTC; CDR3: CASAVSASSYEQYF
V: TRBV19; J: TRBJ2-3; D: TRBD2; size: NA; DNA: TGTGCCAGTAGTCCCTTAGCGGGAGGAAGTCCAGGAGATACGCAGTATTTT; CDR3: CASSPLAGGSPGDTQYF
V: TRBV7-8; J: TRBJ2-3; D: TRBD2; size: once; DNA: TGTGCCAGCAGCTCAGCGGGATACACAGATACGCAGTATTTT; CDR3: CASSSAGYTDTQYF
V: TRBV5-1; J: TRBJ2-3; D: NA; size: NA; DNA: TGCGCCAGCAGCTTTTCGGACGTCACAGATACGCAGTATTTT; CDR3: CASSFSDVTDTQYF
V: TRBV12-3/TRBV12-4; J: TRBJ1-1; D: NA; size: few; DNA: TGTGCCAGCAGTCCGTCGGAGACTGAAGCTTTCTTT; CDR3: CASSPSETEAFF
V: TRBV7-2; J: TRBJ1-6; D: NA; size: NA; DNA: TGTGCCAGCAAGGACAGTGTTACACCCCTCCACTTT; CDR3: CASKDSVTPLHF
V: TRBV24-1; J: TRBJ2-5; D: NA; size: NA; DNA: TGTGCCACCAGTGATGTTGAGACCCAGTACTTC; CDR3: CATSDVETQYF
V: TRBV27; J: TRBJ1-1; D: TRBD1; size: NA; DNA: TGTGCCAGCAGTTTCGGGACAGGGGGCACTGAAGCTTTCTTT; CDR3: CASSFGTGGTEAFF
V: TRBV7-9; J: TRBJ2-5; D: TRBD1; size: once; DNA: TGTGCCAGCAGCTTAGGGGTCGGGGACAGGGGGCGAGAGACCCAGTACTTC; CDR3: CASSLGVGDRGRETQYF
V: TRBV5-4; J: TRBJ2-7; D: NA; size: few; DNA: TGTGCCAGCAGCTTAGAAGGAGGTGACTACGAGCAGTACTTC; CDR3: CASSLEGGDYEQYF
V: TRBV12-3/TRBV12-4; J: TRBJ2-5; D: TRBD1; size: NA; DNA: TGTGCCAGCAGCCTGGGACAGGGAGAGACCCAGTACTTC; CDR3: CASSLGQGETQYF
V: TRBV19; J: TRBJ1-1; D: NA; size: NA; DNA: TGTGCCAGTAGTGACGCAGGGTTCGACACTGAAGCTTTCTTT; CDR3: CASSDAGFDTEAFF
V: TRBV7-9; J: TRBJ2-1; D: NA; size: NA; DNA: TGTGCCAGCAGCTTAGGTGCTAGTTCACATGAGCAGTTCTTC; CDR3: CASSLGASSHEQFF
V: TRBV7-9; J: TRBJ1-5; D: NA; size: NA; DNA: TGTGCCAGCAGCAAATCGAATCAGCCCCAGCATTTT; CDR3: CASSKSNQPQHF
V: TRBV14; J: TRBJ2-2; D: NA; size: NA; DNA: TGTGCCAGCAGCCAAGGCCCGGCCGCGTCCCAGGGCTCTCCCGGGGAGCTGTTTTTT; CDR3: CASSQGPAASQGSPGELFF
V: TRBV6-5; J: TRBJ2-5; D: NA; size: NA; DNA: TGTGCCAGCGGCCTCAGGGAGACCCAGTACTTC; CDR3: CASGLRETQYF
V: TRBV10-3; J: TRBJ1-5; D: NA; size: NA; DNA: TGTGCCATCAGTGAGTCATACCAGACAGGTTGGTATCAGCCCCAGCATTTT; CDR3: CAISESYQTGWYQPQHF
V: TRBV27; J: TRBJ2-7; D: TRBD1; size: once; DNA: TGTGCCAGCAGGACTGACGGGACAGGGGTCTCCTACGAGCAGTACTTC; CDR3: CASRTDGTGVSYEQYF
V: TRBV5-1; J: TRBJ2-7; D: NA; size: NA; DNA: TGCGCCAGCAGCTCCACCGGGAATACTGCCTACGAGCAGTACTTC; CDR3: CASSSTGNTAYEQYF
V: TRBV24-1; J: TRBJ1-4; D: NA; size: NA; DNA: TGTGCCACCAGTGACGGCTTGGGGGGAACTAATGAAAAACTGTTTTTT; CDR3: CATSDGLGGTNEKLFF